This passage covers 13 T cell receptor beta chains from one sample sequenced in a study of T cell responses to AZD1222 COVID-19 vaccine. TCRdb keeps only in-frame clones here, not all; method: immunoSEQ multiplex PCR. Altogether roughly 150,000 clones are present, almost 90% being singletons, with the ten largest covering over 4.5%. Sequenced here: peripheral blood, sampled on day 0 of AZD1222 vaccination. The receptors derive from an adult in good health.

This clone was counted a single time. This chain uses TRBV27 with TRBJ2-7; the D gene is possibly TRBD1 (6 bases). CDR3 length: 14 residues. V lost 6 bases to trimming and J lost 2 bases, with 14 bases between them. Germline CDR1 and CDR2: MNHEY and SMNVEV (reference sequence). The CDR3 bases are TGTGCCAGCAGCCCCGGCAGGGGTCCCTACGAGCAGTACTTC. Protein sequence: CASSPGRGPYEQYF.

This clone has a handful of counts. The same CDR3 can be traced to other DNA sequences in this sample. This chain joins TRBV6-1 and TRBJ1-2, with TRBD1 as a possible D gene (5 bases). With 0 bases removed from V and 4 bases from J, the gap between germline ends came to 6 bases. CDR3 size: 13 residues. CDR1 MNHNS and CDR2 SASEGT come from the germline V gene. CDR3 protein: CASSEARGYGYTF. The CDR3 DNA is TGTGCCAGCAGTGAAGCGAGGGGCTATGGCTACACCTTC.

The CDR3: CASSQDGGRGSNQPQHF. For the CDR3, the DNA is TGTGCCAGCAGCCAAGACGGGGGCCGGGGGAGCAATCAGCCCCAGCATTTT. The genes are TRBV4-2 and TRBJ1-5; D is perhaps TRBD1 (6 bases). CDR3 length: 17 amino acids. The V end was cut by 0 bases, the J end by 1 base, with 13 bases between. The germline V gene encodes CDR1 LGHNA and CDR2 YNFKEQ.

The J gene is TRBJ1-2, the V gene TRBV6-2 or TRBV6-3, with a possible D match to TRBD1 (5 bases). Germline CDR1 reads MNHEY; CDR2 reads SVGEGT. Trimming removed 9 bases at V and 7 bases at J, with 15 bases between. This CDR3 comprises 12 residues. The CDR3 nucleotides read TGTGCCAGTAGCTTGGGACCTGCTGGCTACACCTTC. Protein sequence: CASSLGPAGYTF.

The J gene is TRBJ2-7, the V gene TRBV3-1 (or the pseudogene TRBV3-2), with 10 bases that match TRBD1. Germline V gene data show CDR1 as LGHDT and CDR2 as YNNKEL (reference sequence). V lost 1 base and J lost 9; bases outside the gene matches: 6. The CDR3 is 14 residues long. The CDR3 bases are TGTGCCAGCAGCCAAGGTGTTGGGACAGGGGCGCAGTACTTC. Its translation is CASSQGVGTGAQYF.

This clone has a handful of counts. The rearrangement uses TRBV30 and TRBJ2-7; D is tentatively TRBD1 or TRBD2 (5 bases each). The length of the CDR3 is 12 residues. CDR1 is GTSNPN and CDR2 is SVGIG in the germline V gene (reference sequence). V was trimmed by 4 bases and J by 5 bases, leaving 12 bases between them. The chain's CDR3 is CAWNTGTHEQYF. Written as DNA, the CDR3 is TGTGCCTGGAATACCGGGACCCACGAGCAGTACTTC.

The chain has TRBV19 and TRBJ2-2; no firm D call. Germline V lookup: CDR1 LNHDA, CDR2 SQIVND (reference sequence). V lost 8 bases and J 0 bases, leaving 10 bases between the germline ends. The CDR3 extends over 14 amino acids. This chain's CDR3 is CASDAATNTGELFF. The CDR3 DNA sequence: TGTGCCAGTGACGCAGCAACGAACACCGGGGAGCTGTTTTTT.

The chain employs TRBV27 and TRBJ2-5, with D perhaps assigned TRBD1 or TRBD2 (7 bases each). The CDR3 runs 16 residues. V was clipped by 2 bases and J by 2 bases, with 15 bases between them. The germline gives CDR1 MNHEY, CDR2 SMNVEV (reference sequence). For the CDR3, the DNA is TGTGCCAGCAGTTTAAGGCGGCAGGGGGGGCAAGAGACCCAGTACTTC. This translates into CASSLRRQGGQETQYF.

The CDR3 loop is CASSPVLAGALKETQYF. The CDR3 DNA follows: TGTGCCAGCAGCCCCGTGCTAGCGGGAGCTTTGAAAGAGACCCAGTACTTC. The rearrangement links TRBV7-2 to TRBJ2-5; 10 bases are shared with TRBD2. Germline assignment: CDR1 SGHTA and CDR2 FQGNSA. Losses at the gene ends were 5 bases for V and 3 bases for J; bases not matched to a gene: 12. The CDR3 sequence is 17 residues long. Variable domain in full (rest from reference TRBV7-2 and TRBJ2-5): GAGVSQSPSNKVTEKGKDVELRCDPISGHTALYWYRQSLGQGLEFLIYFQGNSAPDKSGLPSDRFSAERTGGSVSTLTIQRTQQEDSAVYLCASSPVLAGALKETQYFGPGTRLLVL.

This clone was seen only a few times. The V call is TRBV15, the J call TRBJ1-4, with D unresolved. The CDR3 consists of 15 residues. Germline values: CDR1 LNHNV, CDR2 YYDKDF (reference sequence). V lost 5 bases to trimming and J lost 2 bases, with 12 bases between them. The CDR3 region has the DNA TGTGCCACCAGCGTTGGTGGGCCTACTAATGAAAAACTGTTTTTT. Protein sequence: CATSVGGPTNEKLFF.

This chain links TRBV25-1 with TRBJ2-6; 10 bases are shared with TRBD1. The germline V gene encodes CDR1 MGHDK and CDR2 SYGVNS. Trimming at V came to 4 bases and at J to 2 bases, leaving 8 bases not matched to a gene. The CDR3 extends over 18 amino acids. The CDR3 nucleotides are TGTGCCAGCAGTGCCTCCGGGACAGGGGAAACTGGGGCCAACGTCCTGACTTTC. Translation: CASSASGTGETGANVLTF.

The CDR3: CASRLTERTGELFF. CDR3 nucleotide sequence: TGCGCCAGCAGATTGACAGAGAGGACCGGGGAGCTGTTTTTT. This rearrangement joins TRBV5-1 to TRBJ2-2, with D perhaps matching TRBD1 (5 bases). The CDR3 covers 14 residues. With 5 bases removed from V and 5 bases from J, the gap between germline ends came to 13 bases. CDR1 SGHRS and CDR2 YFSETQ come from the germline V gene.

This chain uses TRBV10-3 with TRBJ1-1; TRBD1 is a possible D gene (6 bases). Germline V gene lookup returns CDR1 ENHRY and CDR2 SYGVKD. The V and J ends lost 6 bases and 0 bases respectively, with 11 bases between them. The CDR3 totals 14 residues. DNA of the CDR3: TGTGCCATCAGCCAGGGGACCCTGAACACTGAAGCTTTCTTT. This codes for CAISQGTLNTEAFF.